A single sample is the source of the 21 T cell receptor beta chains below, sequenced in a study of blood T cell repertoires in COVID-19. The table came from immunoSEQ multiplex PCR; TCRdb's copy has only in-frame clones and leaves some out. The repertoire holds about 200,000 clones, with about 86% as singletons. The sequenced sample consisted of peripheral blood. These receptor sequences come from a man in his late teens or twenties with active or convalescent COVID-19.

This chain uses TRBV4-1 with TRBJ2-7, with a tentative D call TRBD1 (5 bases). Trimming removed 5 bases from V and 2 bases from J, with 13 bases in between. The CDR3 is 14 residues long. Germline V gene sequence: CDR1 MGHRA, CDR2 YSYEKL. CDR3 amino acids: CASSFITGPYEQYF. The CDR3 DNA reads TGCGCCAGCAGCTTTATAACAGGACCCTACGAGCAGTACTTC.

The gene calls are TRBV30 and TRBJ1-5; 9 bases agree with TRBD1. The CDR3 totals 13 residues. V was pared by 5 bases and J by 5 bases, with 4 bases of the junction left unmatched. In germline, CDR1 is GTSNPN, CDR2 SVGIG (reference sequence). CDR3 in DNA: TGTGCCTGGCAGGGACAGGGCGATCAGCCCCAGCATTTT. Translation: CAWQGQGDQPQHF.

This chain uses TRBV5-1 with TRBJ2-5, with TRBD2 as a possible D gene (6 bases). Trimming removed 4 bases from V and 7 bases from J, with 17 bases in between. This CDR3 is built from 14 residues. The germline gives CDR1 SGHRS, CDR2 YFSETQ. The chain's CDR3 is CASSRSKEGGTQYF. Written as DNA, the CDR3 is TGCGCCAGCAGCAGAAGCAAGGAGGGTGGGACCCAGTACTTC.

This chain links TRBV4-2 with TRBJ2-7; TRBD1 matches 10 bases. Germline V gene data show CDR1 as LGHNA and CDR2 as YNFKEQ. This CDR3 region has 17 residues. With 1 base clipped from V and 1 base from J, the junction kept 7 bases outside the gene matches. In DNA, the CDR3 is TGTGCCAGCAGCCAAGTGGGTAGGGGACAGGGGTCCTACGAGCAGTACTTC. Protein: CASSQVGRGQGSYEQYF.

The CDR3 bases are TGTGCCATCAGTGACACAGGGCTTTCGGGAAACACCATATATTTT. It codes for CAISDTGLSGNTIYF. The V and J genes are TRBV10-3 and TRBJ1-3; possibly TRBD1 for D (6 bases). The CDR3 covers 15 residues. The V end lost 3 bases, the J end lost 4 bases, and 13 bases lay between the germline ends. From germline, CDR1 is ENHRY and CDR2 SYGVKD.

This sequence joins TRBV9 and TRBJ1-2, with a tentative D call TRBD1 (5 bases). CDR3 size: 14 residues. V lost 0 bases, J lost 2 bases, and 8 bases lay in between. The germline V gene encodes CDR1 SGDLS and CDR2 YYNGEE. For the CDR3, the DNA is TGTGCCAGCAGCGTAGGGGGGGACAACTATGGCTACACCTTC. Protein sequence: CASSVGGDNYGYTF. Drawing the rest from reference TRBV9 and TRBJ1-2, the complete variable domain is DSGVTQTPKHLITATGQRVTLRCSPRSGDLSVYWYQQSLDQGLQFLIQYYNGEERAKGNILERFSAQQFPDLHSELNLSSLELGDSALYFCASSVGGDNYGYTFGSGTRLTVV.

This chain connects TRBV6-4 to TRBJ2-1; maybe TRBD1 (6 bases). Germline assignment: CDR1 MRHNA and CDR2 SNTAGT. Deletions cut 6 bases from V and 6 bases from J, with 18 bases between. The CDR3 has 15 amino acids. This CDR3 is CASSHDRLGGNEQFF. Written as DNA, the CDR3 is TGTGCCAGCAGCCACGACAGGCTTGGGGGCAATGAGCAGTTCTTC.

The chain employs TRBV6-5 and TRBJ2-7; 9 bases align to TRBD1. The CDR3 length is 14 residues. Germline trimming cut 4 bases from V and 4 bases from J; bases unmatched to any gene: 5. Per germline, CDR1 MNHEY and CDR2 SVGAGI. The DNA of the CDR3 is TGTGCCAGCAGTTCCCCGACAGGGGGGTACGAGCAGTACTTC. This sequence encodes CASSSPTGGYEQYF.

The V call is TRBV11-3, the J call TRBJ2-3; D may be TRBD2 (5 bases). CDR3 length equals 13 residues. Germline loops: CDR1 SGHNT, CDR2 YENEEA. Trimming cost V 4 bases and J 7 bases, with 12 bases left between them. The CDR3 protein is CASSSGAGNTQYF. CDR3 DNA: TGTGCCAGCAGCTCCGGAGCCGGGAATACGCAGTATTTT.

This clone was detected a few times. This chain joins TRBV5-1 and TRBJ2-1; the D is unclear. In germline, CDR1 is SGHRS, CDR2 YFSETQ. This CDR3 spans 14 amino acids. Trimming took 0 bases from V and 5 from J, leaving 9 bases between them. The CDR3 nucleotides read TGCGCCAGCAGCTTGGGGAGCCAACACAATGAGCAGTTCTTC. Translating gives CASSLGSQHNEQFF.

The rearrangement joins TRBV6-2 or TRBV6-3 to TRBJ1-2; D gene uncertain. Trimming removed 4 bases from V and 5 bases from J, with 5 bases in between. The germline gives CDR1 MNHEY, CDR2 SVGEGT. The CDR3 covers 11 residues. CDR3 DNA: TGTGCCAGCAGTTCTTTGTATGGCTACACCTTC. Translated, it gives CASSSLYGYTF.

V and J are TRBV3-1 (or the pseudogene TRBV3-2) and TRBJ1-1; the D gene is possibly TRBD1 (5 bases). Trimming shortened V by 7 bases and J by 6 bases, and 12 bases separated the two germline ends. The CDR3 has 12 amino acids. Germline lookup yields CDR1 LGHDT and CDR2 YNNKEL (reference sequence). Here the CDR3 DNA reads TGTGCCAGCACCCAGTGGGGGGCTGAAGCTTTCTTT. It yields the protein CASTQWGAEAFF.

The V gene is TRBV6-2 or TRBV6-3, the J gene TRBJ2-7, with D unclear. The germline V gene has CDR1 MNHEY and CDR2 SVGEGT. CDR3 size: 12 residues. Trimming shortened V by 6 bases and J by 4 bases, and 10 bases separated the two germline ends. The CDR3 sequence is CASSLGAYEQYF. CDR3 coding DNA: TGTGCCAGCAGCCTTGGAGCGTACGAGCAGTACTTC.

V gene TRBV27 combines with J gene TRBJ1-4; 7 positions match TRBD1. The germline gives CDR1 MNHEY, CDR2 SMNVEV (reference sequence). The ends lost 6 bases at V and 3 bases at J; junction bases unmatched: 10. This CDR3 has 16 residues. The chain's CDR3 is CASRPQGSGSNEKLFF. CDR3 DNA sequence: TGTGCCAGCAGACCACAGGGGTCGGGTTCTAATGAAAAACTGTTTTTT.

DNA of the CDR3: TGTGCCAGCAGTGATGTGACAGGATTCCGTAATTCACCCCTCCACTTT. Translated, it gives CASSDVTGFRNSPLHF. The chain carries TRBV2 and TRBJ1-6; maybe TRBD1 (6 bases). Trimming left V 3 bases short and J 6 bases short, with 15 bases between. There are 16 residues in the CDR3. In germline, CDR1 is SNHLY, CDR2 FYNNEI.

The rearrangement uses TRBV27 and TRBJ2-7, with D possibly matching TRBD1 (6 bases). The CDR3 length is 14 residues. V was clipped by 2 bases and J by 7 bases, with 15 bases between them. The germline gives CDR1 MNHEY, CDR2 SMNVEV (reference sequence). The CDR3, as DNA: TGTGCCAGCAGTTTAAACAGGGCGCCGATGGAGCAGTACTTC. It encodes CASSLNRAPMEQYF.

The chain joins TRBV28 to TRBJ2-7; 9 bases map to TRBD1. This CDR3 comprises 14 residues. Germline V CDR1 and CDR2: MDHEN, SYDVKM. V was clipped by 4 bases and J by 4 bases; unmatched bases: 5. The CDR3 loop reads CASSSNRGRYEQYF. CDR3 coding DNA: TGTGCCAGCAGTTCGAACAGGGGGCGGTACGAGCAGTACTTC.

This chain links TRBV28 with TRBJ2-5; TRBD2 matches at 7 bases. Trimming cost V 5 bases and J 0 bases; bases outside gene matches: 9. The CDR3 contains 16 residues. Germline V gene data show CDR1 as MDHEN and CDR2 as SYDVKM. DNA of the CDR3: TGTGCCAGCAGTCCCTACTACGCGGGGGACCAAGAGACCCAGTACTTC. Its protein is CASSPYYAGDQETQYF. Full variable domain (missing parts from reference TRBV28 and TRBJ2-5): DVKVTQSSRYLVKRTGEKVFLECVQDMDHENMFWYRQDPGLGLRLIYFSYDVKMKEKGDIPEGYSVSREKKERFSLILESASTNQTSMYLCASSPYYAGDQETQYFGPGTRLLVL.

The V call is TRBV7-2, the J call TRBJ2-1; D is perhaps TRBD2 (5 bases). In germline, CDR1 is SGHTA, CDR2 FQGNSA. The CDR3 runs 13 residues. Trimming stripped 5 bases from V and 9 bases from J, with 14 bases between. CDR3 sequence reads: CASSEGEGGEQFF. DNA of the CDR3: TGTGCCAGCAGCGAAGGTGAGGGTGGTGAGCAGTTCTTC.

The V gene is TRBV18, the J gene TRBJ1-1; D may be TRBD1 (5 bases). Trimming took 5 bases from V and 5 from J, leaving 15 bases between them. Germline CDR1 is KGHSH and CDR2 is LQKENI. The CDR3 extends over 14 amino acids. CDR3: CASSFPGGGTEAFF. The CDR3 DNA sequence: TGTGCCAGCTCATTCCCCGGCGGGGGGACTGAAGCTTTCTTT.

The rearrangement uses TRBV7-3 and TRBJ2-1, with D tentatively TRBD2 (9 bases). The CDR3 totals 16 residues. Germline lookup yields CDR1 SGHTA and CDR2 FQGTGA. Trimming removed 5 bases at V and 9 bases at J, with 23 bases between. DNA of the CDR3: TGTGCCAGCAGCATGAGCCCCCTAGCGGGACAGGTTGAGCAGTTCTTC. It encodes CASSMSPLAGQVEQFF.